Only one count was recorded for the clone carrying this T cell receptor beta chain. What it binds is unknown. TCRdb passed the RT-PCR reads through MiXCR, listing each CDR3 protein once. Found here are about 21,000 distinct CDR3 sequences, around 74% of them singletons; the top ten hold about 5%. The data are from a study of yellow fever vaccine responses in identical twins. Study outcomes and limitations: Reported findings indicate that twins' vaccine T cell responses seemed partially convergent, partially personalized.

The sequences come from T cells from blood (PBMCs), unsorted or a sorted subset (not recorded which), collected before or after yellow fever vaccination (not recorded which). This TCR was sampled from a woman between 18 and 29 years old who received the yellow fever vaccine.

This chain's CDR3 is CASTSDSSSYNEQFF. The CDR3 bases are TGTGCCAGCACCTCAGACAGTAGCTCCTACAATGAGCAGTTCTTC. The chain couples TRBV13 to TRBJ2-1, with D perhaps matching TRBD1 (5 bases). CDR3 length: 15 amino acids. Germline V gives CDR1 PRHDT, CDR2 FYEKMQ (reference sequence). With 7 bases removed from V and 0 bases from J, the gap between germline ends came to 13 bases.